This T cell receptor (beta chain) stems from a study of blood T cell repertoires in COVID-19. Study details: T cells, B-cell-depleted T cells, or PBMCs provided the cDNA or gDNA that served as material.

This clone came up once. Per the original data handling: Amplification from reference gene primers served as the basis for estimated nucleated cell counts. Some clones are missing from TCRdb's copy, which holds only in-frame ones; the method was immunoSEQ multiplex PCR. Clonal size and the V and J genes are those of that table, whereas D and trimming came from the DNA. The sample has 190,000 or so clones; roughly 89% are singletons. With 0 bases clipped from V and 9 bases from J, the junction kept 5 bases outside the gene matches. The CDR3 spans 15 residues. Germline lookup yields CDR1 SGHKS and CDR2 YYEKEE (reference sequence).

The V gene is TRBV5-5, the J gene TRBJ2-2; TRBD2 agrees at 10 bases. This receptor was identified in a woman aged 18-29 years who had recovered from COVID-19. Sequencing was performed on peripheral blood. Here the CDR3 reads CASSLGLAGAWELFF. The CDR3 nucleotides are TGTGCCAGCAGCTTGGGGCTAGCGGGGGCCTGGGAGCTGTTTTTT.